Included here is one T cell receptor (beta chain) sequence, with context. Its target is unknown. The entry originates in a study of cytomegalovirus exposure and HLA in healthy donors. The wider study: Inside one of the first data releases sat some 93 million unique TCRs taken from HLA-typed donors.

General study findings and limits: As a later analysis showed, several of the most significant clusters appeared to be linked to common viral pathogens. As immune exposure information, only CMV serostatus was available. Among CMV-associated TCR beta chains, most appeared HLA-restricted in a later analysis.

The PCR contained 60 Vbeta and 13 Jbeta primers. The method was immunoSEQ multiplex PCR; TCRdb's version includes in-frame clones alone and lacks a portion of them. The table lists some 120,000 clones, 82% of them singletons, with approximately 10% in the top ten. The origin of this receptor is a male donor in good health and CMV-seropositive. What was sequenced was PBMCs.

In DNA, the CDR3 is TGTGCCAGCAGTTTAAGAGTGTCCTATGGCTACACCTTC. Its translation is CASSLRVSYGYTF. This chain links TRBV27 with TRBJ1-2; the D is unclear. Germline V gives CDR1 MNHEY, CDR2 SMNVEV (reference sequence). Trimming removed 2 bases from V and 4 bases from J, with 8 bases in between. The CDR3 sequence is 13 residues long.